This T cell receptor beta chain was captured by sequencing in a study of blood T cell repertoires in COVID-19. The CDR3 has 15 residues. CDR1 and CDR2 from the germline V gene are LNHDA and SQIVND (reference sequence). V trimming: 4 bases; J trimming: 6 bases; junction bases outside the gene matches: 6. Libraries were prepared by immunoSEQ multiplex PCR; TCRdb keeps only in-frame clonotypes and omits some of them. The repertoire holds under 350,000 clones, with about 89% as singletons. This TCR came from a woman aged 18-29 years who had recovered from COVID-19. The sequenced material came from PBMCs or T cells enriched from blood (not recorded which). V and J are TRBV19 and TRBJ1-5, with 10 bases fitting TRBD1. CDR3 sequence: CASSTRQGAGQPQHF. The DNA for the CDR3 is TGTGCCAGTAGTACCAGACAGGGGGCAGGTCAGCCCCAGCATTTT.